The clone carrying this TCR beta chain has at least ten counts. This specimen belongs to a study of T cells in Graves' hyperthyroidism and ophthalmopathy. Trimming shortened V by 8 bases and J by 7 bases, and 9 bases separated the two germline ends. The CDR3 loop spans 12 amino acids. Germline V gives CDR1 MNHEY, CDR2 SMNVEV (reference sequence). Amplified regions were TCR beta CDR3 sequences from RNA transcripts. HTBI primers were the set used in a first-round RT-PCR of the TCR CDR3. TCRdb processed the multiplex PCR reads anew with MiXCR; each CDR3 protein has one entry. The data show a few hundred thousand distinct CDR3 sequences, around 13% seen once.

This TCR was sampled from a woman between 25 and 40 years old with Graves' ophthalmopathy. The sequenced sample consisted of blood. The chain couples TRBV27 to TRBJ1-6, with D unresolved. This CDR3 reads CASGYGNSPLHF. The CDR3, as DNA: TGTGCCAGCGGGTATGGAAATTCACCCCTCCACTTT.